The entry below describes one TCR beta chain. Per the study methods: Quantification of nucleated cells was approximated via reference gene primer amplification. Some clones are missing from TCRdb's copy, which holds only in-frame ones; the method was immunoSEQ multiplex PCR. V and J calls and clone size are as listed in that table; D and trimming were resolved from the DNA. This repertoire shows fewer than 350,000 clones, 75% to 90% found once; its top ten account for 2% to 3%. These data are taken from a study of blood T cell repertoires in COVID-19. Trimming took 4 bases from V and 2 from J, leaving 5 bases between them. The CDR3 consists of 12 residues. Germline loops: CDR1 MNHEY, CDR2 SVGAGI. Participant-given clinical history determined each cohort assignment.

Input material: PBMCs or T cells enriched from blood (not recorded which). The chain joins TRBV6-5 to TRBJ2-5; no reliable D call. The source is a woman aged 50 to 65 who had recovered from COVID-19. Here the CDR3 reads CASSLIQETQYF. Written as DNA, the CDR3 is TGTGCCAGCAGTTTAATACAAGAGACCCAGTACTTC.